The 17 T cell receptor beta chains in this list originate from one sample, sequenced in a study of control samples from healthy donors and cancer patients. The method was immunoSEQ multiplex PCR; TCRdb's version includes in-frame clones alone and lacks a portion of them. The table has 21,000 or so clones, more than 80% seen once. Sequenced material: PBMCs. These receptor sequences come from a man aged 55 to 70 with head and neck cancer.

The V call is TRBV7-8, the J call TRBJ1-6; D gene uncertain. Germline V gives CDR1 SGHVS, CDR2 FQNEAQ. Trimming stripped 5 bases from V and 6 bases from J, with 11 bases between. This CDR3 spans 14 amino acids. The CDR3 nucleotides are TGTGCCAGCAGCCCTGCTGGGTTTAATTCACCCCTCCACTTT. It encodes CASSPAGFNSPLHF.

The chain combines TRBV6-6 with TRBJ2-7, with D maybe TRBD1 (5 bases). Per germline, CDR1 MNHNY and CDR2 SVGAGI (reference sequence). With 6 bases removed from V and 0 bases from J, the gap between germline ends came to 15 bases. The CDR3 length is 15 residues. The CDR3, as DNA: TGTGCCAGCAGCCAACTCAGGGATTTCTCCTACGAGCAGTACTTC. This gives the protein CASSQLRDFSYEQYF.

The chain recombines TRBV5-1 with TRBJ1-4; TRBD1 agrees at 7 bases. V shed 4 bases, J shed 8 bases, and the junction held 14 bases outside the gene matches. The V gene's germline CDR1 is SGHRS and CDR2 YFSETQ. The CDR3 has 16 amino acids. CDR3 nucleotide sequence: TGCGCCAGCAGCCCCTCCCTAGGGGGCATGGGAGAAAAACTGTTTTTT. It encodes CASSPSLGGMGEKLFF. The entire variable domain, with the rest obtained from reference TRBV5-1 and TRBJ1-4, is as follows: KAGVTQTPRYLIKTRGQQVTLSCSPISGHRSVSWYQQTPGQGLQFLFEYFSETQRNKGNFPGRFSGRQFSNSRSEMNVSTLELGDSALYLCASSPSLGGMGEKLFFGSGTQLSVL.

The V and J genes are TRBV10-3 and TRBJ2-3, with D possibly TRBD1 on 6 matching bases. V was trimmed by 3 bases and J by 6 bases, leaving 13 bases between them. This CDR3 is built from 14 residues. CDR1 and CDR2 from the germline V gene are ENHRY and SYGVKD. CDR3 protein: CAISEYSRGDTQYF. The CDR3 bases are TGTGCCATCAGTGAATACTCGAGGGGGGATACGCAGTATTTT.

The V call is TRBV7-9, the J call TRBJ1-1; TRBD1 agrees at 7 bases. The CDR3 has 15 residues. The ends lost 1 base at V and 4 bases at J; junction bases unmatched: 6. Germline CDR1 reads SEHNR; CDR2 reads FQNEAQ (reference sequence). CDR3: CASSLGGRGGTEAFF. The CDR3 nucleotides read TGTGCCAGCAGCTTAGGAGGCAGGGGGGGCACTGAAGCTTTCTTT.

The chain employs TRBV27 and TRBJ2-7; the D call may be TRBD1 or TRBD2 (5 bases each). CDR3 length: 13 residues. Per the germline V gene, CDR1 is MNHEY and CDR2 is SMNVEV (reference sequence). Deletions cut 3 bases from V and 7 bases from J, with 13 bases between. The CDR3 region is CASSFRDVPEQYF. The CDR3 DNA reads TGTGCCAGCAGTTTCAGGGACGTTCCTGAGCAGTACTTC.

The V call is TRBV25-1, the J call TRBJ2-5; 11 bases align to TRBD1. CDR3 length equals 14 residues. Per germline, CDR1 MGHDK and CDR2 SYGVNS. V shed 7 bases and J 4 bases; nucleotides not matched to a gene: 5. DNA for the CDR3: TGTGCCAGCACTCGGGGACAGGGGGTAGAGACCCAGTACTTC. This encodes CASTRGQGVETQYF.

The rearrangement uses TRBV11-2 and TRBJ1-6, with unresolved D. Per the germline V gene, CDR1 is SGHAT and CDR2 is FQNNGV. Trimming took 0 bases from V and 0 from J, leaving 3 bases between them. This CDR3 has 15 amino acids. CDR3 DNA: TGTGCCAGCAGCTTAGATTCCTCCTATAATTCACCCCTCCACTTT. Translation gives CASSLDSSYNSPLHF. The variable domain in full, with the rest retrieved from reference TRBV11-2 and TRBJ1-6, is EAGVAQSPRYKIIEKRQSVAFWCNPISGHATLYWYQQILGQGPKLLIQFQNNGVVDDSQLPKDRFSAERLKGVDSTLKIQPAKLEDSAVYLCASSLDSSYNSPLHFGNGTRLTVT.

The rearrangement uses TRBV3-1 (or the pseudogene TRBV3-2) and TRBJ2-1; 8 positions agree with TRBD2. Unmatched junction bases numbered 3, after V lost 0 bases and J lost 5 bases. This CDR3 has 15 residues. Germline-derived CDR1 and CDR2 are LGHDT and YNNKEL (reference sequence). The CDR3 nucleotides read TGTGCCAGCAGCCAAGAAGCGGGAGCCAACAATGAGCAGTTCTTC. Amino acid sequence: CASSQEAGANNEQFF.

The rearrangement joins TRBV2 to TRBJ2-4; no clear D gene. From germline, CDR1 is SNHLY and CDR2 FYNNEI. With 4 bases removed from V and 12 bases from J, the gap between germline ends came to 10 bases. The CDR3 is made up of 11 amino acids. The CDR3 region is CASSALVHQYF. For the CDR3, the DNA is TGTGCCAGCAGTGCGTTGGTCCATCAGTACTTC.

This clone was seen only once. V gene TRBV5-1 combines with J gene TRBJ2-1, with 12 bases matching TRBD2. The germline V gene has CDR1 SGHRS and CDR2 YFSETQ. Losses at the gene ends were 4 bases for V and 4 bases for J; bases not matched to a gene: 3. This CDR3 region has 15 residues. CDR3 residues: CASSPGLAGYNEQFF. For the CDR3, the DNA is TGCGCCAGCAGCCCTGGACTAGCGGGGTACAATGAGCAGTTCTTC.

The V and J genes are TRBV11-2 and TRBJ1-3; D gene uncertain. The V end lost 0 bases, the J end lost 5 bases, and 2 bases lay between the germline ends. Germline assignment: CDR1 SGHAT and CDR2 FQNNGV. The CDR3 runs 12 residues. As DNA, the CDR3 is TGTGCCAGCAGCTTAGAGCGAAACACCATATATTTT. Encoded protein: CASSLERNTIYF.

On this clone itself: The sample contains more than one DNA sequence encoding this CDR3. The rearrangement uses TRBV7-2 and TRBJ1-5, with D unresolved. Trimming removed 5 bases at V and 5 bases at J, with 10 bases between. CDR1 and CDR2 from the germline V gene are SGHTA and FQGNSA. CDR3 length equals 13 residues. The CDR3 is CASSPVEDQPQHF. Here the CDR3 DNA reads TGTGCCAGCAGCCCTGTAGAAGATCAGCCCCAGCATTTT.

The gene calls are TRBV27 and TRBJ1-6; D not certain. Germline V gene data show CDR1 as MNHEY and CDR2 as SMNVEV (reference sequence). This CDR3 has 15 residues. V dropped 3 bases and J dropped 8 bases, with 14 bases sitting between them. CDR3 nucleotide sequence: TGTGCCAGCAGTTTGATGACTGCCGACGATTCACCCCTCCACTTT. This codes for CASSLMTADDSPLHF.

The chain joins TRBV10-3 to TRBJ2-5; D gene unclear. The CDR3 has 12 amino acids. Germline CDR1 ENHRY, CDR2 SYGVKD. The V gene lost 4 bases and the J gene lost 8 bases, with 11 bases spanning the gap. CDR3 amino acids: CAISVNGDTQYF. The CDR3, as DNA: TGTGCCATCAGTGTCAATGGGGATACCCAGTACTTC.

This clone was detected once. The gene calls are TRBV6-5 and TRBJ2-1, with 12 bases that match TRBD2. The CDR3 is made up of 14 amino acids. Germline values: CDR1 MNHEY, CDR2 SVGAGI. V was clipped by 7 bases and J by 6 bases; unmatched bases: 4. The CDR3 sequence is CASMASGRANEQFF. The CDR3 nucleotides are TGTGCCAGCATGGCTAGCGGGAGGGCCAATGAGCAGTTCTTC.

CDR3 loop: CASRPAGQAGYNEQFF. The CDR3 DNA sequence: TGCGCCAGCAGGCCAGCGGGCCAGGCCGGCTACAATGAGCAGTTCTTC. J is TRBJ2-1 and V is TRBV5-1, with D tentatively TRBD2 (6 bases). Deletions cut 5 bases from V and 3 bases from J, with 18 bases between. The CDR3 is 16 amino acids. CDR1 SGHRS and CDR2 YFSETQ come from the germline V gene.